This T cell receptor (beta chain) was recorded in a study of T cells in Graves' hyperthyroidism and ophthalmopathy. Study overall: Prior to any treatment, at the point of initial diagnosis, peripheral blood was collected.

RNA transcripts served as the template for amplifying TCR beta CDR3 regions. RT-PCR in the first round (using the HTBI primer set) targeted the TCR CDR3. TCRdb independently ran MiXCR on the multiplex PCR reads; one entry per CDR3 protein. The sample holds 500,000 or so distinct CDR3 sequences, 17% seen once. The CDR3 loop spans 18 amino acids. V lost 2 bases to trimming and J lost 1 base; unmatched junction nucleotides: 10. In germline, CDR1 is MGHDK, CDR2 SYGVNS. This clonotype was sampled from a woman between 18 and 29 years old with Graves' ophthalmopathy. This chain links TRBV25-1 with TRBJ2-7, with 11 nucleotides matching TRBD1. The specimen was blood. CDR3 region: CASSETPAGTGGSYEQYF. CDR3 DNA sequence: TGTGCCAGCAGTGAAACTCCCGCCGGGACAGGGGGTTCCTACGAGCAGTACTTC.